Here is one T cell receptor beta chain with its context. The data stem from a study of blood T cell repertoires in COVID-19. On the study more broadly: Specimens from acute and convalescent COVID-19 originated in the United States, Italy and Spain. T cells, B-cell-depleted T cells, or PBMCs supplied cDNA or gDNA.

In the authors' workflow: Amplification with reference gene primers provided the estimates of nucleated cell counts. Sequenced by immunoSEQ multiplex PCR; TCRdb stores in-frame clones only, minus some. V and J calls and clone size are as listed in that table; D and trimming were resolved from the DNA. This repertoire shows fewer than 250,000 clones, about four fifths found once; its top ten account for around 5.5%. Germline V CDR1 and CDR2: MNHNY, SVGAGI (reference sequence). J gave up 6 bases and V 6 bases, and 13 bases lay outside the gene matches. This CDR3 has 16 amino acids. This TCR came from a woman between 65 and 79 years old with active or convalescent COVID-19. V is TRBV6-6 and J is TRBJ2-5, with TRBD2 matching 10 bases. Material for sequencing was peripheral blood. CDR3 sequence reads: CASSPWGAGGQKTQYF. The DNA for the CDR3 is TGTGCCAGCAGCCCCTGGGGAGCGGGAGGGCAAAAGACCCAGTACTTC.